These 4 T cell receptor beta chains came from one sample sequenced in a study of cytomegalovirus exposure and HLA in healthy donors. It was with 60 Vbeta and 13 Jbeta primers that the PCR ran. The method was immunoSEQ multiplex PCR; TCRdb's version includes in-frame clones alone and lacks a portion of them. Of around 140,000 clones listed, around 85% are singletons. Sequenced input: PBMCs. Receptors originate from a woman between 25 and 40 years old in good health and CMV-seronegative.

This clone was seen a few times. The rearrangement uses TRBV7-9 and TRBJ1-6; D gene unclear. The CDR3 length is 14 residues. The ends were cut back, 2 bases at V and 10 bases at J, with 12 bases in the middle. Germline V lookup: CDR1 SEHNR, CDR2 FQNEAQ (reference sequence). The DNA of the CDR3 is TGTGCCAGCAGCTTAACGGGGAATGGATCACCCCTCCACTTT. Its protein product is CASSLTGNGSPLHF.

This clone was seen a few times. The V call is TRBV18, the J call TRBJ2-1; D is ambiguous. CDR1 is KGHSH, CDR2 LQKENI, per germline. The CDR3 consists of 11 residues. Trimming cost V 3 bases and J 7 bases, with 4 bases left between them. The CDR3 sequence is CASSPSNEQFF. The CDR3 DNA follows: TGTGCCAGCTCACCCTCGAATGAGCAGTTCTTC.

The gene calls are TRBV28 and TRBJ2-1; perhaps TRBD2 as D (5 bases). V was clipped by 6 bases and J by 7 bases, with 10 bases between them. The CDR3 length is 12 residues. From germline, CDR1 is MDHEN and CDR2 SYDVKM. The CDR3 loop reads CASSSDWNEQFF. The CDR3 bases are TGTGCCAGCAGCTCGGACTGGAATGAGCAGTTCTTC.

This clone was detected only once. The chain links TRBV5-5 to TRBJ2-7; D gene ambiguous. Trimming shortened V by 1 base and J by 5 bases, and 7 bases separated the two germline ends. Germline CDR1 reads SGHKS; CDR2 reads YYEKEE (reference sequence). The CDR3 runs to 12 residues. This CDR3 is CASSLTLDEQYF. The CDR3 DNA reads as TGTGCCAGCAGCTTGACTCTCGACGAGCAGTACTTC.